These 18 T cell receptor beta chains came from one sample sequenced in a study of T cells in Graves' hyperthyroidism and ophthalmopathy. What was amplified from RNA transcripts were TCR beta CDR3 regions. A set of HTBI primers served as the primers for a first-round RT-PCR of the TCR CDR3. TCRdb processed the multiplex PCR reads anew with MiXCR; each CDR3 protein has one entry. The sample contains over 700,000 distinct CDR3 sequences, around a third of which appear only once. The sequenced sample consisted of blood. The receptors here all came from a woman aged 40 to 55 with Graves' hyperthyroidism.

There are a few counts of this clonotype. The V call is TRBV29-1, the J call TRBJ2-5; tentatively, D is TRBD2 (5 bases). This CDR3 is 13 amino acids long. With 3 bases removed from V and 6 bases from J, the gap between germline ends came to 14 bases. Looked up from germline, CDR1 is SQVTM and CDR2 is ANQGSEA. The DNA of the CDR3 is TGCAGCGTTGACGACGGGGTAGGGAAGACCCAGTACTTC. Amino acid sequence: CSVDDGVGKTQYF.

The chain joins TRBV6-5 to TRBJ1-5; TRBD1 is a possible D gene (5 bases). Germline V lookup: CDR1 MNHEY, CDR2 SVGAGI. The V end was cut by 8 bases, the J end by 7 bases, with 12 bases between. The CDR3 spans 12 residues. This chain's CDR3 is CASSGVKQPQHF. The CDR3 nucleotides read TGTGCCAGCTCGGGGGTCAAACAGCCCCAGCATTTT.

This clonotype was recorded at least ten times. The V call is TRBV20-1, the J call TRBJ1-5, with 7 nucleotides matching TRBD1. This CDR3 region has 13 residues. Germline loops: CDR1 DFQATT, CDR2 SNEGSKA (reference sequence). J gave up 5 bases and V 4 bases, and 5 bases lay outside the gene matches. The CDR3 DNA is TGCAGTGCTATACAGGGGAAATATCAGCCCCAGCATTTT. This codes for CSAIQGKYQPQHF.

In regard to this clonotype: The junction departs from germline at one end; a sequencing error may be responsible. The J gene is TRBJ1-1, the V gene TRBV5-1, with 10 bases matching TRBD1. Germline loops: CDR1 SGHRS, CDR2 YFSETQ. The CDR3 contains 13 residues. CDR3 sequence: CASSLGTGEKAFF. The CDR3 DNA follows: TGTGCCAGCAGCTTGGGGACAGGGGAAAAAGCTTTCTTT.

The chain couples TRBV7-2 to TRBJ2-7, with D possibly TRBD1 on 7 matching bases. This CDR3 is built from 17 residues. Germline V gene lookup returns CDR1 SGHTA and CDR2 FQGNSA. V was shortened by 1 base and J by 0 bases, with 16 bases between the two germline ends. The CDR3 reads CASSLELGRGDSYEQYF. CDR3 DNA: TGTGCCAGCAGCTTAGAGCTGGGCAGGGGGGACTCCTACGAGCAGTACTTC. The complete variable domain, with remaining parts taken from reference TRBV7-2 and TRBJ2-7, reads GAGVSQSPSNKVTEKGKDVELRCDPISGHTALYWYRQSLGQGLEFLIYFQGNSAPDKSGLPSDRFSAERTGGSVSTLTIQRTQQEDSAVYLCASSLELGRGDSYEQYFGPGTRLTVT.

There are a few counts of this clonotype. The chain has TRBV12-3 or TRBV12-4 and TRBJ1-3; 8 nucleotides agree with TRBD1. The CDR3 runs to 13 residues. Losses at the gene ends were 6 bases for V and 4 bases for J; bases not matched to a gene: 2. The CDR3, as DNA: TGTGCCAGCAGCCGGACAGGGGGAAACACCATATATTTT. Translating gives CASSRTGGNTIYF.

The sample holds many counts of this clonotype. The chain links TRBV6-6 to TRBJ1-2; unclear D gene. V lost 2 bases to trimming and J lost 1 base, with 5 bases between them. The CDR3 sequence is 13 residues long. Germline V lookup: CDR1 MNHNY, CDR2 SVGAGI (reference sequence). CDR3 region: CASSYNSNYGYTF. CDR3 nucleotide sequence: TGTGCCAGCAGTTACAACAGTAACTATGGCTACACCTTC.

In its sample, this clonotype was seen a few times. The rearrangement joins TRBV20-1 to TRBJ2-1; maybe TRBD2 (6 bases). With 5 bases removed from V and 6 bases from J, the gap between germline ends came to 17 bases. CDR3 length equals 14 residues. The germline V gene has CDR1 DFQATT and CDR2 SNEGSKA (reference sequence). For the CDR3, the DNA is TGCAGTGCTTCGCGGGACCCCCAAGTCAATGAGCAGTTCTTC. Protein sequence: CSASRDPQVNEQFF.

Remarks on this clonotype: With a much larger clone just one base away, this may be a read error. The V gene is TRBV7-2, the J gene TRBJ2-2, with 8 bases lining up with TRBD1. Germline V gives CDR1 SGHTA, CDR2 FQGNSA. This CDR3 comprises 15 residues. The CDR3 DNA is TGTGACAGCAGCTTACCCAGGGGGCAGATCGGGGAGCTGTTTTTT. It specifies CDSSLPRGQIGELFF. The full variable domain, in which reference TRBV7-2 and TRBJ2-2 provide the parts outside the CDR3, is GAGVSQSPSNKVTEKGKDVELRCDPISGHTALYWYRQSLGQGLEFLIYFQGNSAPDKSGLPSDRFSAERTGGSVSTLTIQRTQQEDSAVYLCDSSLPRGQIGELFFGEGSRLTVL.

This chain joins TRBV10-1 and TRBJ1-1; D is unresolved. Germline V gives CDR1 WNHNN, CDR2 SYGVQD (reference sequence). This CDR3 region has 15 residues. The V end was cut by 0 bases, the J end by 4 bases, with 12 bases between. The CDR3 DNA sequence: TGCGCCAGCAGTGAGTCCCAGATAACGGGCACTGAAGCTTTCTTT. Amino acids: CASSESQITGTEAFF.

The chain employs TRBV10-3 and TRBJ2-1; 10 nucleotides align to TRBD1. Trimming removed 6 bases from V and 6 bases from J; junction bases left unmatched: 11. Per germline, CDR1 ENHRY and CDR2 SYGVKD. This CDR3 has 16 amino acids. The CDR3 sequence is CAIRSDRGQRLNEQFF. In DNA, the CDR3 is TGTGCCATCAGATCAGACAGGGGGCAACGACTCAATGAGCAGTTCTTC.

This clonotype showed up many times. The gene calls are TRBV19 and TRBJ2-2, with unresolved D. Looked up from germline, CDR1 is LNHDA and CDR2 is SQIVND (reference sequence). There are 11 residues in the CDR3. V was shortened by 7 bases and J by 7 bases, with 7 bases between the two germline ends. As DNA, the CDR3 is TGTGCCAGTATCGATAACGGGGAGCTGTTTTTT. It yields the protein CASIDNGELFF. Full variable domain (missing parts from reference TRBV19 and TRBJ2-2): DGGITQSPKYLFRKEGQNVTLSCEQNLNHDAMYWYRQDPGQGLRLIYYSQIVNDFQKGDIAEGYSVSREKKESFPLTVTSAQKNPTAFYLCASIDNGELFFGEGSRLTVL.

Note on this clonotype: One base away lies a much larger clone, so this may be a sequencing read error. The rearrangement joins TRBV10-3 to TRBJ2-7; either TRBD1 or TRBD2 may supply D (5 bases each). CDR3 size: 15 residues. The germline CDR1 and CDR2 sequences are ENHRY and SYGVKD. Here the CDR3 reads CAIGESWGSSYEQYF. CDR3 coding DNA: TGTGCCATCGGTGAGTCGTGGGGGAGCTCCTACGAGCAGTACTTC.

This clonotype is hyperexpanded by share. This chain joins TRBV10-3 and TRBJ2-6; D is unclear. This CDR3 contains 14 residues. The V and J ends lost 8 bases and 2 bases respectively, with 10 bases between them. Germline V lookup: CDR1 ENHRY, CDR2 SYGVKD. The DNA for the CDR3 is TGTGCCATCCTGGGCGCCGCTGGGGCCAACGTCCTGACTTTC. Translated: CAILGAAGANVLTF.

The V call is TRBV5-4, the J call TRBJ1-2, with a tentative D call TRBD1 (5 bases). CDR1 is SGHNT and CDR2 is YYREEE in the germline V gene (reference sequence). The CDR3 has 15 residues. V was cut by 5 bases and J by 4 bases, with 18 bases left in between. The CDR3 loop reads CASSTDHEGSYGYTF. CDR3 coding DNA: TGTGCCAGCAGTACAGATCATGAGGGGAGCTATGGCTACACCTTC.

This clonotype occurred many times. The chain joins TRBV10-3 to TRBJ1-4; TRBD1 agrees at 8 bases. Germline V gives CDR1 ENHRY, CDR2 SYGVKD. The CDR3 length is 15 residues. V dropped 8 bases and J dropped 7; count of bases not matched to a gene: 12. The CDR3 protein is CAIGRSQGASEKLFF. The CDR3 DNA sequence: TGTGCCATCGGGCGTTCTCAGGGGGCAAGTGAAAAACTGTTTTTT.

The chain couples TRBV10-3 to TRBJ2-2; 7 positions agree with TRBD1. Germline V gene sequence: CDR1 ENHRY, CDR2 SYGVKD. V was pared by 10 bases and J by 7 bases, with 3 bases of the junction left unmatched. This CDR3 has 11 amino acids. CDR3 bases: TGTGCCACCGGACAGGACGGGGAGCTGTTTTTT. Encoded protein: CATGQDGELFF.

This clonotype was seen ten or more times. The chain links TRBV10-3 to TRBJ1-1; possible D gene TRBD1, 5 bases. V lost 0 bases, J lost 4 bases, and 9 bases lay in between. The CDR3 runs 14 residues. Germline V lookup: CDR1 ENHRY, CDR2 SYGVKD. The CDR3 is CAISESAGCTEAFF. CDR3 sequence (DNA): TGTGCCATCAGTGAGTCGGCAGGGTGCACTGAAGCTTTCTTT.